What follows is one TCR beta chain and its context. The sample comes from a study of cytomegalovirus exposure and HLA in healthy donors. The CDR3 loop spans 14 amino acids. Trimming took off 1 base at V and 2 bases at J, with 9 bases between the two ends. Germline V gene sequence: CDR1 SGHNT, CDR2 YYREEE (reference sequence). Using immunoSEQ multiplex PCR, the repertoire was profiled, and TCRdb retains in-frame clones only, with some absent. The table has 250,000 to 300,000 clones, 65% to 90% seen once. The sequence derives from a woman under 30 in good health and CMV-seronegative. Sequencing used PBMCs. This chain uses TRBV5-4 with TRBJ1-1; the D gene is possibly TRBD1 (5 bases). DNA of the CDR3: TGTGCCAGCAGCTTGCAGGGAATAAACACTGAAGCTTTCTTT. Protein: CASSLQGINTEAFF.